A single sample is the source of the 21 T cell receptor beta chains below, sequenced in a study of blood T cell repertoires in COVID-19. Repertoires were generated with immunoSEQ multiplex PCR, while TCRdb's copy carries only in-frame clones and drops some. The sample contains a few hundred thousand clones, 85% of which appear only once. The specimen sequenced was peripheral blood. These receptors were taken from a woman under 30 with acute or convalescent COVID-19.

The rearrangement uses TRBV3-1 (or the pseudogene TRBV3-2) and TRBJ1-6, with 9 bases matching TRBD1. Germline CDR1 reads LGHDT; CDR2 reads YNNKEL (reference sequence). Trimming at V came to 4 bases and at J to 7 bases, leaving 5 bases not matched to a gene. The CDR3 covers 15 residues. In DNA, the CDR3 is TGTGCCAGCAGCCTACGGGACAGGGCCAATTCACCCCTCCACTTT. This gives the protein CASSLRDRANSPLHF.

The rearrangement uses TRBV18 and TRBJ2-3; D uncertain. CDR1 is KGHSH and CDR2 is LQKENI in the germline V gene. Trimming stripped 3 bases from V and 2 bases from J, with 9 bases between. The CDR3 runs 14 residues. CDR3 bases: TGTGCCAGCTCACCGCAGAGGATCACAGATACGCAGTATTTT. This encodes CASSPQRITDTQYF.

The J gene is TRBJ1-5, the V gene TRBV2; D ambiguous. The V end lost 5 bases, the J end lost 0 bases, and 11 bases lay between the germline ends. The V gene's germline CDR1 is SNHLY and CDR2 FYNNEI. This CDR3 comprises 15 residues. The CDR3 coding sequence is TGTGCCAGCAGTTTACCCGAGTATAGCAATCAGCCCCAGCATTTT. It codes for CASSLPEYSNQPQHF.

The chain has TRBV25-1 and TRBJ2-7, with 8 nucleotides matching TRBD1. Losses at the gene ends were 2 bases for V and 4 bases for J; bases not matched to a gene: 1. Germline V CDR1 and CDR2: MGHDK, SYGVNS. The CDR3 is 13 amino acids. The CDR3 region has the DNA TGTGCCAGCAGTGAAGACAGGGGATACGAGCAGTACTTC. The encoded protein is CASSEDRGYEQYF.

V and J are TRBV6-5 and TRBJ1-5; 7 bases agree with TRBD1. CDR1 and CDR2 (germline): MNHEY, SVGAGI. The CDR3 has 14 residues. V was pared by 2 bases and J by 3 bases, with 1 base of the junction left unmatched. DNA of the CDR3: TGTGCCAGCAGTTACGGACAGGCCAATCAGCCCCAGCATTTT. This encodes CASSYGQANQPQHF.

The chain couples TRBV7-9 to TRBJ2-1, with 10 bases matching TRBD2. The CDR3 runs to 15 residues. V was pared by 1 base and J by 5 bases, with 2 bases of the junction left unmatched. CDR1 and CDR2 from the germline V gene are SEHNR and FQNEAQ (reference sequence). CDR3 residues: CASSLVGLANNEQFF. CDR3 DNA sequence: TGTGCCAGCAGCTTAGTGGGACTAGCGAACAATGAGCAGTTCTTC.

This CDR3 reads CASSDREFTGELFF. DNA of the CDR3: TGTGCCAGCAGTGATCGGGAGTTCACCGGGGAGCTGTTTTTT. V gene TRBV2 combines with J gene TRBJ2-2, with a tentative D call TRBD2 (6 bases). CDR3 length: 14 residues. V lost 3 bases and J 4 bases, leaving 9 bases between the germline ends. In germline, CDR1 is SNHLY, CDR2 FYNNEI.

The rearrangement links TRBV5-6 to TRBJ2-2, with D possibly matching TRBD1 (5 bases). Per germline, CDR1 SGHDT and CDR2 YYEEEE. This CDR3 comprises 18 residues. Trimming left V 4 bases short and J 2 bases short, with 21 bases between. CDR3: CASSPDLGQGLNTGELFF. DNA for the CDR3: TGTGCCAGCAGCCCGGATTTGGGGCAGGGCCTTAACACCGGGGAGCTGTTTTTT.

J is TRBJ2-2 and V is TRBV5-6; unclear D gene. The germline gives CDR1 SGHDT, CDR2 YYEEEE. Trimming stripped 1 base from V and 1 base from J, with 5 bases between. CDR3 size: 14 residues. The CDR3 here is CASSLTRNTGELFF. CDR3 sequence (DNA): TGTGCCAGCAGCTTGACACGGAACACCGGGGAGCTGTTTTTT.

The V and J genes are TRBV6-5 and TRBJ2-5; a possible D gene is TRBD2 (6 bases). Germline V gene data show CDR1 as MNHEY and CDR2 as SVGAGI. Trimming stripped 0 bases from V and 4 bases from J, with 12 bases between. This CDR3 is built from 15 residues. CDR3 sequence (DNA): TGTGCCAGCAGTTACTCTGGCGGGAAGGGAGAGACCCAGTACTTC. It yields the protein CASSYSGGKGETQYF.

The V and J genes are TRBV3-1 (or the pseudogene TRBV3-2) and TRBJ1-1, with D perhaps matching TRBD1 (5 bases). V gave up 3 bases and J gave up 3 bases, with 14 bases separating them. Per germline, CDR1 LGHDT and CDR2 YNNKEL (reference sequence). The CDR3 runs to 15 residues. CDR3 residues: CASSHTTVSYTEAFF. The CDR3 coding sequence is TGTGCCAGCAGCCACACGACAGTCTCTTACACTGAAGCTTTCTTT.

V and J are TRBV28 and TRBJ2-1, with 7 bases identical to TRBD2. Germline V gene data show CDR1 as MDHEN and CDR2 as SYDVKM. The CDR3 contains 18 residues. V lost 1 base and J lost 6; bases outside the gene matches: 15. CDR3 residues: CASSLLPRGSRNRNEQFF. The CDR3 coding sequence is TGTGCCAGCAGTTTATTGCCGCGGGGGAGTAGAAATCGCAATGAGCAGTTCTTC.

As concerns this clone: Germline is not matched at one junction end, which may reflect a read error. The CDR3 DNA follows: TGCAGTGCTAGAAGCTCCGCGTTGGTCTTC. Translation gives CSARSSALVF. The genes are TRBV20-1 and TRBJ2-1; D gene uncertain. The CDR3 contains 10 residues. CDR1 and CDR2 (germline): DFQATT, SNEGSKA (reference sequence).

The V gene is TRBV29-1, the J gene TRBJ1-2; a weak D match, TRBD1 (5 bases). The CDR3 is 12 residues long. V lost 1 base, J lost 8 bases, and 11 bases lay in between. Germline CDR1 is SQVTM and CDR2 is ANQGSEA. The CDR3 sequence is CSVEGREWGYTF. CDR3 bases: TGCAGCGTTGAAGGCAGGGAATGGGGCTACACCTTC.

This sequence joins TRBV7-9 and TRBJ2-5; D possibly corresponds to TRBD2 (5 bases). Trimming shortened V by 5 bases and J by 5 bases, and 12 bases separated the two germline ends. In germline, CDR1 is SEHNR, CDR2 FQNEAQ (reference sequence). This CDR3 spans 13 amino acids. The CDR3 reads CASSQDGGETQYF. As DNA, the CDR3 is TGTGCCAGCAGCCAAGACGGCGGGGAGACCCAGTACTTC. Based on the CDR3 plus reference TRBV7-9 and TRBJ2-5, the full variable domain is DTGVSQNPRHKITKRGQNVTFRCDPISEHNRLYWYRQTLGQGPEFLTYFQNEAQLEKSRLLSDRFSAERPKGSFSTLEIQRTEQGDSAMYLCASSQDGGETQYFGPGTRLLVL.

V and J are TRBV7-3 and TRBJ1-2, with 10 nucleotides matching TRBD1. From germline, CDR1 is SGHTA and CDR2 FQGTGA. V was pared by 1 base and J by 4 bases, with 15 bases of the junction left unmatched. The CDR3 extends over 19 amino acids. The CDR3 region is CASSLRPDIPGQGLYGYTF. CDR3 in DNA: TGTGCCAGCAGCTTAAGGCCCGATATCCCGGGACAGGGGCTCTATGGCTACACCTTC.

The rearrangement uses TRBV7-2 and TRBJ1-1; possible D gene TRBD1, 6 bases. Germline V CDR1 and CDR2: SGHTA, FQGNSA. CDR3 length: 13 residues. V was clipped by 1 base and J by 8 bases, with 11 bases between them. The CDR3 spells CASSLGQAYEAFF. As DNA, the CDR3 is TGTGCCAGCAGCTTAGGACAGGCTTACGAAGCTTTCTTT.

The genes are TRBV5-1 and TRBJ1-2; TRBD1 matches 7 bases. The germline gives CDR1 SGHRS, CDR2 YFSETQ. This CDR3 comprises 14 residues. V was pared by 4 bases and J by 3 bases, with 6 bases of the junction left unmatched. The CDR3 sequence is CASSPVGQYYGYTF. The CDR3 DNA follows: TGCGCCAGCAGCCCCGTGGGACAGTACTATGGCTACACCTTC.

This sequence joins TRBV5-1 and TRBJ2-5; D is unresolved. V was pared by 3 bases and J by 2 bases, with 5 bases between. The CDR3 contains 12 residues. In germline, CDR1 is SGHRS, CDR2 YFSETQ. This CDR3 is CASSSQQETQYF. Written as DNA, the CDR3 is TGCGCCAGCAGCTCCCAGCAAGAGACCCAGTACTTC.

The rearrangement links TRBV11-2 to TRBJ1-2, with D uncertain. The CDR3 is 13 residues long. Germline lookup yields CDR1 SGHAT and CDR2 FQNNGV. Trimming cost V 2 bases and J 7 bases, with 11 bases left between them. The CDR3 bases are TGTGCCAGCAGCTTAACGACCGGGTCTGGCTACACCTTC. Its translation is CASSLTTGSGYTF.

This chain connects TRBV18 to TRBJ1-3; D is unclear. The V end lost 4 bases, the J end lost 1 base, and 8 bases lay between the germline ends. This CDR3 spans 14 amino acids. Germline CDR1 KGHSH, CDR2 LQKENI. The CDR3 DNA is TGTGCCAGCTCACTCGATACTTCTGGAAACACCATATATTTT. Encoded protein: CASSLDTSGNTIYF. Full variable domain (outside the CDR3, taken from reference TRBV18 and TRBJ1-3): NAGVMQNPRHLVRRRGQEARLRCSPMKGHSHVYWYRQLPEEGLKFMVYLQKENIIDESGMPKERFSAEFPKEGPSILRIQQVVRGDSAAYFCASSLDTSGNTIYFGEGSWLTVV.